This T cell receptor (beta chain) originates from a study of blood T cell repertoires in COVID-19. The overall study: Material from acute and convalescent COVID-19 was sourced from the United States, Italy and Spain. PBMCs, B-cell-depleted T cells, or T cells provided the cDNA or gDNA that made up the material.

TCRdb's table, derived via immunoSEQ multiplex PCR, lists solely in-frame clones and lacks some. In the table there are fewer than 300,000 clones, 80% to 95% of which are singletons. Those enrolled in Seattle joined during active infection and were followed longitudinally afterward. The sample comprised peripheral blood. The TCR originated in a woman under 40 with COVID-19, enrolled during active disease.

CDR3 nucleotide sequence: TGTGCCAGCAGCCCAGACAGGGGGGGAGGTCAGCCCCAGCATTTT. This encodes CASSPDRGGGQPQHF. The chain is built from TRBV7-9 and TRBJ1-5; 9 bases fit TRBD1. Germline V gene lookup returns CDR1 SEHNR and CDR2 FQNEAQ (reference sequence). V was clipped by 5 bases and J by 6 bases; unmatched bases: 8. The CDR3 covers 15 residues.